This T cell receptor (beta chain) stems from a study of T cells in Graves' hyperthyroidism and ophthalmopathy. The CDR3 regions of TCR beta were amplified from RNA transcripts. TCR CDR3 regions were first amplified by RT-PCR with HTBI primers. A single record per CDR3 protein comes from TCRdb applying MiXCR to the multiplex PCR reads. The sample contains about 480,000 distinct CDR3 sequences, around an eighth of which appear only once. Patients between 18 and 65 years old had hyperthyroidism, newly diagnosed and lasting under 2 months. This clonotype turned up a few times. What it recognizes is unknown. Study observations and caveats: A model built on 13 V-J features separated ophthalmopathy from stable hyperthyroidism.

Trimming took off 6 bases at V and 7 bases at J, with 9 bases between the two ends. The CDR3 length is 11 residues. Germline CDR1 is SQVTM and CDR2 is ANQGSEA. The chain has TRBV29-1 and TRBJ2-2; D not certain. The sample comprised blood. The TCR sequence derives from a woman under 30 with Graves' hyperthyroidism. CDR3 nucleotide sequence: TGCAGCGTGAAGGGTCACGGGGAGCTGTTTTTT. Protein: CSVKGHGELFF.